The text below deals with one TCR beta chain. The antigen remains unidentified. The source of the sample is a study of T cell responses to AZD1222 COVID-19 vaccine. Overall study findings and caveats: Across spike, vaccine-associated CD4 TCRs were found, dominant at 160-218 and 743-854. Targets within unmutated variant regions were reportedly found for nearly half of spike-specific TCRs. Sampling that yielded the repertoires occurred only after the peak T cell response. White British ancestry dominated among donors, who included more females, and clonal diversity was possibly underestimated.

Looked up from germline, CDR1 is MNHEY and CDR2 is SMNVEV (reference sequence). This CDR3 is built from 15 residues. Trimming removed 5 bases from V and 4 bases from J; junction bases left unmatched: 8. Clones were sequenced by immunoSEQ multiplex PCR, and TCRdb holds only the in-frame ones, with some missing. The sample carries about 69,000 clones, 70% to 90% recorded once. This sequence originates from an adult who received the AZD1222 COVID-19 vaccine. The V gene is TRBV27, the J gene TRBJ2-3, with 8 nucleotides matching TRBD2. The specimen comprised peripheral blood, sampled 28 days after the second AZD1222 dose. CDR3 in amino acids: CASSRSTGGADTQYF. CDR3 DNA sequence: TGTGCCAGCAGTCGCTCGACGGGAGGGGCAGATACGCAGTATTTT.